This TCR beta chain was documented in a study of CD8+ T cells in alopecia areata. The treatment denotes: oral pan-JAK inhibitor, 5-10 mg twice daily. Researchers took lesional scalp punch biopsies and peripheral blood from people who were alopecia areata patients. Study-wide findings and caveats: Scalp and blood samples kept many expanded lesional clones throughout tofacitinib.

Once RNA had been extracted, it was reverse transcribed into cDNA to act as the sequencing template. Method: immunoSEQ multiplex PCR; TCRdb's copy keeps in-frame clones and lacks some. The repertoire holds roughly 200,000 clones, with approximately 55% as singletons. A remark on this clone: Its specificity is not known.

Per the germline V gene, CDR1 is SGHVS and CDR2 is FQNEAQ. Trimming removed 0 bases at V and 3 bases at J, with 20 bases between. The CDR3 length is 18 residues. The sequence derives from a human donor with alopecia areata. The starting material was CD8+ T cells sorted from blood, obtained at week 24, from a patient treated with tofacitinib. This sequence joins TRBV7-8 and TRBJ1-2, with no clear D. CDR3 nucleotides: TGTGCCAGCAGCTTAGCCAGAATAGTCGGCCAGAACTACTATGGCTACACCTTC. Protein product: CASSLARIVGQNYYGYTF. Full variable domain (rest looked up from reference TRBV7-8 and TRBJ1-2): GAGVSQSPRYKVAKRGQDVALRCDPISGHVSLFWYQQALGQGPEFLTYFQNEAQLDKSGLPSDRFFAERPEGSVSTLKIQRTQQEDSAVYLCASSLARIVGQNYYGYTFGSGTRLTVV.